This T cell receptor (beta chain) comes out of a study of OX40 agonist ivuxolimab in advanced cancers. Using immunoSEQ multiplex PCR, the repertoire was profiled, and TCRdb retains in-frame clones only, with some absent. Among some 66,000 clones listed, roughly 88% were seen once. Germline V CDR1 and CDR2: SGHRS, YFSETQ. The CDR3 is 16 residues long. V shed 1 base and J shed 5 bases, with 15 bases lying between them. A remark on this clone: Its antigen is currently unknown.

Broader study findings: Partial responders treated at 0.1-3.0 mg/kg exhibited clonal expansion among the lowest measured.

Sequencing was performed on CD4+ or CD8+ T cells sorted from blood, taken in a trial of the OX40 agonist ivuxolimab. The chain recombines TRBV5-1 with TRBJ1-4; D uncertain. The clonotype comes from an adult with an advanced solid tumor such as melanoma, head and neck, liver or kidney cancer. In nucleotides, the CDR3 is TGCGCCAGCAGCTTGTGGCAGCCAAACTCCAATGAAAAACTGTTTTTT. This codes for CASSLWQPNSNEKLFF.